This TCR beta chain was sequenced in a study of T cells in localized non-small cell lung cancer. Overall study results and limits: Highest T cell clonality was seen in uninvolved adjacent lung, surpassing that measured in tumor.

A remark on this clone: The antigen remains undetermined.

With 4 bases clipped from V and 5 bases from J, the junction kept 13 bases outside the gene matches. Germline V gene lookup returns CDR1 SGHAT and CDR2 FQNNGV. CDR3 length: 17 amino acids. Using immunoSEQ multiplex PCR, the repertoire was profiled, and TCRdb retains in-frame clones only, with some absent. The sample consists of around 33,000 clones, approximately 88% of them appearing once. The sequence was obtained from a woman aged 40-69 years with stage I lung adenocarcinoma. The source material was peripheral blood, sampled before any cancer treatment. The chain employs TRBV11-2 and TRBJ1-2; 10 bases agree with TRBD1. CDR3 in amino acids: CASSSYGTGAGGYGYTF. For the CDR3, the DNA is TGTGCCAGCAGCTCCTACGGGACAGGGGCGGGAGGGTATGGCTACACCTTC.